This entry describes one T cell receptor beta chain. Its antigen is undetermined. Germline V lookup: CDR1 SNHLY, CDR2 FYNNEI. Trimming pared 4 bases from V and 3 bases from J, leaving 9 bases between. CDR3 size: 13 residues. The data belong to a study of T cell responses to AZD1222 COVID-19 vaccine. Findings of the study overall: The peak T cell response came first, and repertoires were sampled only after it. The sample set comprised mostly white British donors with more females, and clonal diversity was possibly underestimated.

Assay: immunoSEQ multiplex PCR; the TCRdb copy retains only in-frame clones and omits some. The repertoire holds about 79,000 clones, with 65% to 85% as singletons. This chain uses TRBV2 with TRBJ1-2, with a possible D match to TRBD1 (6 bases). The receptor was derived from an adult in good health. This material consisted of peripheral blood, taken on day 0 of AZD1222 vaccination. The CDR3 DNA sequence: TGTGCCAGCAGTGGATGGACAGACTATGGCTACACCTTC. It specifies CASSGWTDYGYTF.